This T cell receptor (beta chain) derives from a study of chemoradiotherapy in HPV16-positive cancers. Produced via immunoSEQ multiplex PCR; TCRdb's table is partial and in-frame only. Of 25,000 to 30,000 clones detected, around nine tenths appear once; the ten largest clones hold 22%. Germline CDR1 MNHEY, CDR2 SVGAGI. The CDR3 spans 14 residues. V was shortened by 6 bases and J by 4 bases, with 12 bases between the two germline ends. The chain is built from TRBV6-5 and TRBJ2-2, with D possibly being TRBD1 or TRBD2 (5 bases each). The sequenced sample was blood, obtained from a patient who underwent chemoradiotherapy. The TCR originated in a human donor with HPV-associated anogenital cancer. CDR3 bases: TGTGCCAGCAGGACCTCAGGGAGCACCGGGGAGCTGTTTTTT. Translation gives CASRTSGSTGELFF.